This T cell receptor beta chain emerged from a study of T cells in Graves' hyperthyroidism and ophthalmopathy. Trimming at V came to 6 bases and at J to 1 base, leaving 10 bases not matched to a gene. CDR1 is MNHNS and CDR2 is SASEGT in the germline V gene. The CDR3 is made up of 17 amino acids. Amplification targeted TCR beta CDR3 regions from RNA transcripts. HTBI primers drove first-round RT-PCR of the TCR CDR3. Each CDR3 protein is one row after TCRdb ran MiXCR on the multiplex PCR reads. This table holds hundreds of thousands of distinct CDR3 sequences, about 14% found once. The chain has TRBV6-1 and TRBJ2-1; 9 bases are shared with TRBD1. The receptor was derived from a woman between 25 and 40 years old with Graves' hyperthyroidism that later progressed to Graves' ophthalmopathy. Specimen: blood. CDR3 sequence (DNA): TGTGCCAGCAGATCCATAACACAGGGGGCGTCCTACAATGAGCAGTTCTTC. This encodes CASRSITQGASYNEQFF.